Following are 16 T cell receptor beta chains from one sample sequenced in a study of blood T cell repertoires in COVID-19. This table comes from immunoSEQ multiplex PCR, and its TCRdb copy is limited to in-frame clones, with some not included. The table shows roughly 410,000 clones, with approximately 88% occurring only once. What was sequenced was peripheral blood. The receptors derive from a man aged 35 to 55 with acute or convalescent COVID-19.

The rearrangement joins TRBV7-9 to TRBJ2-3; a weak D match, TRBD2 (6 bases). Germline V gene sequence: CDR1 SEHNR, CDR2 FQNEAQ (reference sequence). V lost 4 bases and J lost 1, with 21 bases in between. The CDR3 consists of 18 residues. CDR3 coding DNA: TGTGCCAGCAGCTCAAAAGACCCCAAGGGAGGTGGCACAGATACGCAGTATTTT. Protein: CASSSKDPKGGGTDTQYF.

The chain combines TRBV7-9 with TRBJ2-2; 8 bases match TRBD1. The CDR3 totals 17 residues. CDR1 and CDR2 from the germline V gene are SEHNR and FQNEAQ (reference sequence). With 5 bases clipped from V and 6 bases from J, the junction kept 14 bases outside the gene matches. Written as DNA, the CDR3 is TGTGCCAGCAGCCATCCAAGGACAGGGAATATAGCCGGGGAGCTGTTTTTT. Translating gives CASSHPRTGNIAGELFF. The whole variable domain, remainder taken from reference TRBV7-9 and TRBJ2-2, is DTGVSQNPRHKITKRGQNVTFRCDPISEHNRLYWYRQTLGQGPEFLTYFQNEAQLEKSRLLSDRFSAERPKGSFSTLEIQRTEQGDSAMYLCASSHPRTGNIAGELFFGEGSRLTVL.

A few counts support this clone. V usage is TRBV28 and J usage is TRBJ2-5, with D unresolved. Deletions cut 6 bases from V and 5 bases from J, with 10 bases between. CDR3 size: 12 residues. Germline CDR1 and CDR2: MDHEN and SYDVKM. Here the CDR3 DNA reads TGTGCCAGCAGATTGAGGTGGGAGACCCAGTACTTC. Protein: CASRLRWETQYF.

This clone was seen just once. The V call is TRBV4-1, the J call TRBJ1-3; no firm D call. V was shortened by 1 base and J by 4 bases, with 8 bases between the two germline ends. Germline values: CDR1 MGHRA, CDR2 YSYEKL. The CDR3 is 14 residues long. This CDR3 reads CASSQVGGGNTIYF. The CDR3 region has the DNA TGCGCCAGCAGCCAAGTCGGAGGGGGAAACACCATATATTTT.

The chain is built from TRBV13 and TRBJ1-5; D unresolved. This CDR3 comprises 15 residues. Germline CDR1 reads PRHDT; CDR2 reads FYEKMQ (reference sequence). Trimming stripped 2 bases from V and 4 bases from J, with 12 bases between. The CDR3 DNA is TGTGCCAGCAGCTTAAAGATGGCGGGGAATCAGCCCCAGCATTTT. It specifies CASSLKMAGNQPQHF.

The chain recombines TRBV7-2 with TRBJ1-3, with a weak D call TRBD1 (5 bases). Per the germline V gene, CDR1 is SGHTA and CDR2 is FQGNSA. This CDR3 is 16 amino acids long. V lost 5 bases, J lost 2 bases, and 16 bases lay in between. Here the CDR3 DNA reads TGTGCCAGCAGCCAAAACCCGCCGGGGGCTGGAAACACCATATATTTT. This encodes CASSQNPPGAGNTIYF.

The gene calls are TRBV4-1 and TRBJ1-2; D not certain. Germline lookup yields CDR1 MGHRA and CDR2 YSYEKL. V lost 3 bases and J lost 3, with 17 bases in between. The CDR3 loop spans 16 amino acids. The CDR3, as DNA: TGCGCCAGCAGCCATCGCCGCGGCGACCCCTACTATGGCTACACCTTC. It translates to CASSHRRGDPYYGYTF.

This clone was observed once. The chain employs TRBV6-2 or TRBV6-3 and TRBJ2-7, with TRBD2 matching 8 bases. Per the germline V gene, CDR1 is MNHEY and CDR2 is SVGEGT. The CDR3 runs 15 residues. Losses at the gene ends were 4 bases for V and 1 base for J; bases not matched to a gene: 6. The CDR3 protein is CASSSAGDFSYEQYF. For the CDR3, the DNA is TGTGCCAGCAGTTCAGCGGGGGATTTTTCCTACGAGCAGTACTTC.

The genes are TRBV18 and TRBJ1-6; 9 bases fit TRBD1. The CDR3 consists of 17 residues. V trimming: 5 bases; J trimming: 13 bases; junction bases outside the gene matches: 18. The V gene's germline CDR1 is KGHSH and CDR2 LQKENI. The CDR3 DNA sequence: TGTGCCAGCTCATCCGCATCGGGACAGGGTTTCGGGTCGCCCCTCCACTTT. Translating gives CASSSASGQGFGSPLHF.

V is TRBV5-4 and J is TRBJ2-1; tentatively, D is TRBD1 (5 bases). CDR1 and CDR2 from the germline V gene are SGHNT and YYREEE (reference sequence). The V and J ends lost 4 bases and 1 base respectively, with 15 bases between them. The CDR3 covers 16 residues. For the CDR3, the DNA is TGTGCCAGCAGCGATATTATCAGGGTTTCCTACAATGAGCAGTTCTTC. Translation: CASSDIIRVSYNEQFF.

The rearrangement joins TRBV6-2 or TRBV6-3 to TRBJ2-7, with 12 bases matching TRBD2. Germline V gene data show CDR1 as MNHEY and CDR2 as SVGEGT. This CDR3 region has 16 residues. J was trimmed by 1 base and V by 2 bases; bases with no gene match: 3. CDR3 coding DNA: TGTGCCAGCAGTTACGGACTAGCGGGAATATCCTACGAGCAGTACTTC. It yields the protein CASSYGLAGISYEQYF.

The chain recombines TRBV27 with TRBJ1-2; 10 bases map to TRBD1. With V trimmed by 10 bases and J by 4 bases, 12 bases remained unmatched. Germline V gene sequence: CDR1 MNHEY, CDR2 SMNVEV (reference sequence). The CDR3 runs to 15 residues. CDR3 amino acids: CATTPGQGSGYGYTF. CDR3 in DNA: TGTGCCACTACGCCGGGACAGGGGTCAGGCTATGGCTACACCTTC.

The gene calls are TRBV7-9 and TRBJ2-3; tentatively, D is TRBD1 (6 bases). This CDR3 has 17 residues. The V gene's germline CDR1 is SEHNR and CDR2 FQNEAQ (reference sequence). Trimming cost V 2 bases and J 3 bases, with 18 bases left between them. CDR3 residues: CASSLPYRDGGTDTQYF. The CDR3 bases are TGTGCCAGCAGCTTACCTTACAGGGATGGAGGTACAGATACGCAGTATTTT.

This clone showed up just once. The chain links TRBV6-2 or TRBV6-3 to TRBJ2-1; tentatively, D is TRBD1 (6 bases). Germline-derived CDR1 and CDR2 are MNHEY and SVGEGT. Trimming cost V 0 bases and J 8 bases, with 20 bases left between them. The CDR3 runs 17 residues. CDR3 amino acids: CASSYSIVSQGIHEQFF. CDR3 coding DNA: TGTGCCAGCAGTTACTCGATCGTCTCCCAGGGGATCCATGAGCAGTTCTTC.

V usage is TRBV27 and J usage is TRBJ2-2, with TRBD2 as a possible D gene (6 bases). The V gene lost 2 bases and the J gene lost 5 bases, with 15 bases spanning the gap. There are 16 residues in the CDR3. Looked up from germline, CDR1 is MNHEY and CDR2 is SMNVEV (reference sequence). CDR3: CASSLIIRAGTGELFF. DNA for the CDR3: TGTGCCAGCAGTTTAATCATCAGGGCGGGGACCGGGGAGCTGTTTTTT.

The chain recombines TRBV4-2 with TRBJ2-6; D gene unclear. Germline CDR1 LGHNA, CDR2 YNFKEQ. The V and J ends lost 0 bases and 0 bases respectively, with 6 bases between them. The CDR3 extends over 16 amino acids. The CDR3 loop is CASSQDGFSGANVLTF. CDR3 nucleotide sequence: TGTGCCAGCAGCCAAGATGGCTTCTCTGGGGCCAACGTCCTGACTTTC.